This T cell receptor (beta chain) was observed in a study of blood T cell repertoires in COVID-19 (dated by TCRdb to 2019 to 2021). A note on the overall study: Collaborator samples came from the United States, Italy and Spain and covered acute and convalescent phases of COVID-19. Where available, HLA class I and class II types were obtained from metadata supplied by the sample provider rather than from assay-based typing. The material from the prospective study consisted of cDNA or gDNA derived from T cells, B-cell-depleted T cells, or PBMCs. The dataset comprised deeply sampled blood TCRbeta repertoires from subjects exposed to, actively infected with, or recovered from COVID-19. Nearly every sample came with metadata listing a de-identified subject ID, COVID-19 status, age in years and sex. The repertoires were released in a freely available public database intended as a resource for research on the immune response to SARS-CoV-2. Samples came from the ongoing ImmuneRACE study (first 160 participants) plus 1,254 subjects from 6 global collaborators.

Points the paper makes about the study in general: How much clinical and demographic metadata was included differed by source and by participant, and the metadata was provided uncurated.

V lost 8 bases and J lost 3 bases, and the count of bases not matched to a germline gene is 10. For CDR1 and CDR2, the germline V gene lists SGHRS and YFSETQ. CDR3 length: 14 amino acids, cysteine to phenylalanine. The sequence is cut down to CDR3 DNA, 42 bases in frame from base 1. The immunoSEQ Assay, a bias-controlled multiplex PCR, was used to amplify TCRbeta CDR3 regions from genomic DNA. In the original analysis: The number of nucleated cells in each sample was estimated by amplification of reference gene primers within the assay. Sequence reads were collapsed and filtered to measure the absolute abundance of every unique TCRbeta CDR3 rearrangement. For each sample, productive Simpson clonality was calculated by taking the square root of Simpson's diversity index across productive rearrangements. The source is immuneACCESS, and TCRdb retained only in-frame sequences with V and J called. Part of the clones is not carried over; for the studies checked, unresolved V genes explain less than half of this, and the remainder is unexplained. Clonal size and the V and J genes are those of that table, whereas D and trimming came from the DNA. This sample comprises 150,000 to 200,000 clones, about 91% of them detected only once. The ten largest account for 3.5% to 5% of the sample.

Whole blood was collected in K2EDTA tubes by collaborating institutions according to the institutions' own protocols. Collaborator samples were shipped for TCRbeta analysis as frozen whole blood, isolated PBMCs, or DNA extracted from either sample type. With regard to this clone: The antigen it binds to is not known. Per-base qualities were not stored, and no clone one base away is much larger.

The specimen sequenced was peripheral blood. This sequence originates from a woman in her twenties or thirties with acute or convalescent COVID-19. Recombination connected TRBV5-1 to TRBJ2-7, with 8 bases in between that match TRBD1. The CDR3 reads as follows: CASGQGLGYYEQYF. The nucleotide sequence reads as follows: TGCGCCAGTGGACAGGGATTGGGATACTACGAGCAGTACTTC.